This T cell receptor (beta chain) was identified during a study of cytomegalovirus exposure and HLA in healthy donors. Study context: From about 179 million T cells, an earlier analysis saw 90 million to 130 million unique TCR beta sequences. Study-level findings and limits: Being productive about 90% or about 30% of the time was typical of most TCR beta V segments in an earlier analysis. Per published accounts, TCR beta sequences correctly predicted the HLA-A and HLA-B alleles of most subjects. Analysis was performed later, and it showed HLA-associated TCR beta chains to be more clonally expanded than equally common others.

The PCR made use of 60 Vbeta and 13 Jbeta primers. Sequenced by immunoSEQ multiplex PCR; TCRdb stores in-frame clones only, minus some. The table records approximately 90,000 clones, approximately 77% of them present only once. The germline V gene has CDR1 SGHTA and CDR2 FQGTGA. The CDR3 runs 15 residues. Concerning this clone: Antigen: not known. A junction boundary mismatches the germline segment, possibly from a read error.

J is TRBJ1-6 and V is TRBV7-3; weak D call: TRBD1 (5 bases). The source material was PBMCs. This clonotype was obtained from a woman aged 40 to 50 in good health and CMV-seronegative. The CDR3 sequence: CGSSSTAGAGAPLHF. As DNA, the CDR3 is TGTGGCAGCAGCTCCACAGCGGGCGCGGGGGCACCCCTCCACTTT.